This is a list of T cell receptor beta chains from one sample in a study of blood T cell repertoires in COVID-19. Libraries were prepared by immunoSEQ multiplex PCR; TCRdb keeps only in-frame clonotypes and omits some of them. The sample consists of 360,000 or so clones, nearly 90% of them appearing once. Input material: PBMCs or T cells enriched from blood (not recorded which). Receptor source: a woman between 25 and 40 years old who had recovered from COVID-19. Both conserved end residues are part of each CDR3. The D gene is left open where the match is weak. Not all rows give a size; the values are once, few, many and, for expanded clones, a class.

V: TRBV30; D: TRBD2; size: -; J: TRBJ2-3; CDR3: CAWSPLGTSGGTGPDTQYF; DNA: TGTGCCTGGAGTCCCTTGGGGACTAGCGGGGGGACGGGCCCAGATACGCAGTATTTT
V: TRBV11-2; D: -; size: -; J: TRBJ2-1; CDR3: CASSLEVWSSDNEQFF; DNA: TGTGCCAGCAGCTTAGAGGTCTGGAGTTCGGACAATGAGCAGTTCTTC
V: TRBV5-1; D: -; size: -; J: TRBJ1-1; CDR3: CASSYNTGMNTEAFF; DNA: TGCGCCAGCAGCTATAACACGGGAATGAACACTGAAGCTTTCTTT
V: TRBV30; D: -; size: -; J: TRBJ1-2; CDR3: CARRYTGGYGYTF; DNA: TGTGCCAGACGGTACACGGGAGGTTATGGCTACACCTTC
V: TRBV6-5; D: TRBD1; size: -; J: TRBJ2-5; CDR3: CASSLGQEEETQYF; DNA: TGTGCCAGCAGTTTAGGACAGGAGGAAGAGACCCAGTACTTC
V: TRBV28; D: TRBD1; size: -; J: TRBJ2-7; CDR3: CASSPTGGWYEQYF; DNA: TGTGCCAGCAGCCCGACAGGGGGCTGGTACGAGCAGTACTTC
V: TRBV28; D: -; size: -; J: TRBJ2-7; CDR3: CASSLQGEQYF; DNA: TGTGCCAGCAGCCTACAGGGAGAGCAGTACTTC
V: TRBV2; D: -; size: -; J: TRBJ1-1; CDR3: CASSVDSMNTEAFF; DNA: TGTGCCAGCTCGGTTGACAGTATGAACACTGAAGCTTTCTTT
V: TRBV30; D: TRBD2; size: -; J: TRBJ2-1; CDR3: CAWRLSGLAGVEQFF; DNA: TGTGCCTGGAGACTTTCGGGACTAGCGGGAGTAGAGCAGTTCTTC
V: TRBV4-2; D: -; size: few; J: TRBJ2-7; CDR3: CASSLYSVTGEQYF; DNA: TGTGCCAGCAGCCTGTACTCTGTCACCGGGGAGCAGTACTTC
V: TRBV2; D: TRBD1; size: -; J: TRBJ1-3; CDR3: CASIKWTGDGNTIYF; DNA: TGTGCCAGCATAAAGTGGACAGGGGATGGAAACACCATATATTTT
V: TRBV7-8; D: -; size: -; J: TRBJ2-7; CDR3: CASTRGSYEQYF; DNA: TGTGCCAGCACCCGCGGTTCCTACGAGCAGTACTTC
V: TRBV7-8; D: -; size: -; J: TRBJ2-7; CDR3: CASSLLWGSLSYEQYF; DNA: TGTGCCAGCAGCTTATTGTGGGGCTCCCTCTCCTACGAGCAGTACTTC
V: TRBV29-1; D: TRBD1; size: -; J: TRBJ1-2; CDR3: CSVWTGEGYTF; DNA: TGCAGCGTTTGGACAGGGGAGGGCTACACCTTC
V: TRBV5-4; D: TRBD1; size: -; J: TRBJ2-2; CDR3: CASSLAQGANTGELFF; DNA: TGTGCCAGCAGCTTGGCGCAGGGGGCGAACACCGGGGAGCTGTTTTTT
V: TRBV24-1; D: -; size: once; J: TRBJ2-7; CDR3: CATSDSDSSYEQYF; DNA: TGTGCCACCAGTGACTCGGACAGTTCCTACGAGCAGTACTTC
V: TRBV4-1; D: -; size: -; J: TRBJ1-1; CDR3: CASSQDPYRFGEAFF; DNA: TGCGCCAGCAGCCAAGATCCTTACCGGTTTGGTGAAGCTTTCTTT
V: TRBV6-1; D: -; size: -; J: TRBJ1-3; CDR3: CASSGNPVASGNTIYF; DNA: TGTGCCAGCAGTGGCAACCCAGTCGCCTCTGGAAACACCATATATTTT
V: TRBV28; D: TRBD1; size: -; J: TRBJ2-7; CDR3: CASSSFGQGAREQYF; DNA: TGTGCCAGCAGTTCTTTCGGCCAGGGGGCGCGCGAGCAGTACTTC
V: TRBV28; D: -; size: -; J: TRBJ1-3; CDR3: CASRPPQGSSGNTIYF; DNA: TGTGCCAGCAGGCCCCCTCAGGGAAGCTCTGGAAACACCATATATTTT
V: TRBV14; D: -; size: -; J: TRBJ1-5; CDR3: CASSQNRHQPQHF; DNA: TGTGCCAGCAGCCAAAACAGGCATCAGCCCCAGCATTTT
V: TRBV19; D: -; size: -; J: TRBJ1-1; CDR3: CASHNSGISNTEAFF; DNA: TGTGCCAGTCATAACTCCGGGATTTCTAACACTGAAGCTTTCTTT
V: TRBV28; D: -; size: -; J: TRBJ1-1; CDR3: CASSLGVTGSEAFF; DNA: TGTGCCAGCAGTTTAGGGGTGACAGGTTCTGAAGCTTTCTTT
V: TRBV11-2; D: TRBD2; size: -; J: TRBJ2-1; CDR3: CASSSRRLALVSWEQFF; DNA: TGTGCCAGCAGCTCCAGACGACTAGCTCTGGTCTCTTGGGAGCAGTTCTTC
V: TRBV3-1/TRBV3-2; D: -; size: -; J: TRBJ2-1; CDR3: CASSQVIGGGRGFYEQFF; DNA: TGTGCCAGCAGCCAAGTAATAGGTGGGGGCAGAGGTTTTTATGAGCAGTTCTTC
V: TRBV11-2; D: -; size: -; J: TRBJ2-7; CDR3: CASSFAGSYEQYF; DNA: TGTGCCAGCAGCTTCGCAGGATCCTACGAGCAGTACTTC
V: TRBV28; D: -; size: -; J: TRBJ2-2; CDR3: CASSLRGGDGELFF; DNA: TGTGCCAGCAGTTTACGAGGGGGTGACGGGGAGCTGTTTTTT
V: TRBV9; D: -; size: -; J: TRBJ1-5; CDR3: CASSVSGQGQPQHF; DNA: TGTGCCAGCAGCGTATCAGGGCAAGGTCAGCCCCAGCATTTT
V: TRBV18; D: -; size: few; J: TRBJ2-7; CDR3: CASSPVRESEQYF; DNA: TGTGCCAGCTCACCTGTTCGGGAGAGCGAGCAGTACTTC
V: TRBV30; D: TRBD2; size: -; J: TRBJ2-2; CDR3: CAWSVGTTGTGELFF; DNA: TGTGCCTGGAGTGTGGGGACTACCGGCACCGGGGAGCTGTTTTTT
V: TRBV5-5; D: -; size: few; J: TRBJ2-5; CDR3: CASSFGGNPYQETQYF; DNA: TGTGCCAGCAGCTTTGGCGGGAACCCGTACCAAGAGACCCAGTACTTC
V: TRBV4-1; D: TRBD1; size: -; J: TRBJ1-2; CDR3: CASSEIGGLVIGYTF; DNA: TGCGCCAGCAGCGAAATAGGGGGCCTGGTTATTGGCTACACCTTC
V: TRBV6-5; D: TRBD1; size: -; J: TRBJ2-7; CDR3: CASREDRGRSYEQYF; DNA: TGTGCCAGCAGGGAGGACAGGGGGCGCTCCTACGAGCAGTACTTC
V: TRBV6-5; D: -; size: -; J: TRBJ1-2; CDR3: CASSYSSGGGYTF; DNA: TGTGCCAGCAGTTACTCGAGCGGAGGCGGCTACACCTTC
V: TRBV7-2; D: -; size: few; J: TRBJ1-2; CDR3: CASSLAAPGNGYTF; DNA: TGTGCCAGCAGCTTAGCCGCCCCCGGGAATGGCTACACCTTC